This TCR beta chain comes out of a study of T cell responses to AZD1222 COVID-19 vaccine. Study-level points and caveats: Only a handful of AZD1222 recipients, roughly six in all, had baseline seropositivity.

This clone occurred once. Its specificity is not known. TCRdb's copy holds only in-frame clones and misses some; the assay was immunoSEQ multiplex PCR. Among about 120,000 clones listed, roughly 93% were seen once. Per the germline V gene, CDR1 is SGHRS and CDR2 is YFSETQ. The CDR3 is 16 amino acids. Trimming took 0 bases from V and 4 from J; bases not matched to a gene: 4. Sequenced here: peripheral blood, sampled 28 days after the second AZD1222 dose. This TCR was sampled from an adult who received the AZD1222 COVID-19 vaccine. The chain links TRBV5-1 to TRBJ2-1; 10 bases agree with TRBD1. In DNA, the CDR3 is TGCGCCAGCAGCTTGGCTGGGACAGGGGCTTACAATGAGCAGTTCTTC. Its translation: CASSLAGTGAYNEQFF.